The 23 T cell receptor beta chains listed next were all sequenced from one sample in a study of cytomegalovirus exposure and HLA in healthy donors. A multiplex PCR was run with 60 Vbeta primers and 13 Jbeta primers. Repertoires were generated with immunoSEQ multiplex PCR, while TCRdb's copy carries only in-frame clones and drops some. In the table there are about 90,000 clones, approximately 56% of which are singletons. The sequenced material came from PBMCs. These receptors came from a woman aged 25 to 45 in good health and CMV-seropositive.

The chain couples TRBV5-1 to TRBJ1-3, with D possibly being TRBD1 (5 bases). V shed 4 bases and J shed 0 bases, with 8 bases lying between them. Germline CDR1 and CDR2: SGHRS and YFSETQ. This CDR3 has 14 residues. As DNA, the CDR3 is TGCGCCAGCAGCATCGACAGCTCTGGAAACACCATATATTTT. It translates to CASSIDSSGNTIYF.

V and J are TRBV13 and TRBJ2-3; D not resolved. Trimming took off 9 bases at V and 6 bases at J, with 7 bases between the two ends. CDR3 length: 10 residues. Germline V gene data show CDR1 as PRHDT and CDR2 as FYEKMQ (reference sequence). The CDR3 sequence is CASRRDTQYF. The CDR3 region has the DNA TGTGCCAGTCGGCGGGATACGCAGTATTTT.

The genes are TRBV29-1 and TRBJ2-5; 15 bases line up with TRBD2. Germline V gives CDR1 SQVTM, CDR2 ANQGSEA. The junction had 10 bases not matched to a gene; V was cut back by 6 bases and J by 5 bases. The CDR3 length is 16 residues. The CDR3 nucleotides are TGCAGCGTCCCTAGGACTAGCGGGGGGGCAGGGGAGACCCAGTACTTC. It encodes CSVPRTSGGAGETQYF.

V and J are TRBV6-5 and TRBJ1-4; 8 bases are a match to TRBD1. The V gene end was trimmed by 2 bases and the J gene end by 8 bases; junction bases not matched to a gene: 4. CDR3 length: 14 residues. CDR1 and CDR2 from the germline V gene are MNHEY and SVGAGI. CDR3 in amino acids: CASSYARGREKLFF. The DNA of the CDR3 is TGTGCCAGCAGTTACGCCAGGGGGCGGGAAAAACTGTTTTTT.

This chain links TRBV6-6 with TRBJ1-4; TRBD1 agrees at 11 bases. Germline V gives CDR1 MNHNY, CDR2 SVGAGI (reference sequence). The junction had 7 bases not matched to a gene; V was cut back by 6 bases and J by 7 bases. The CDR3 totals 15 residues. Here the CDR3 reads CASSPDRGRSEKLFF. The CDR3 region has the DNA TGTGCCAGCAGCCCGGACAGGGGGCGGAGTGAAAAACTGTTTTTT.

V gene TRBV6-1 combines with J gene TRBJ2-7; D is uncertain. Trimming left V 11 bases short and J 2 bases short, with 10 bases between. Germline V CDR1 and CDR2: MNHNS, SASEGT. This CDR3 spans 11 amino acids. The CDR3: CAARFTYEQYF. CDR3 bases: TGTGCCGCACGGTTTACCTACGAGCAGTACTTC.

The chain recombines TRBV5-6 with TRBJ2-7; 12 bases are shared with TRBD1. This CDR3 spans 14 amino acids. V lost 4 bases and J lost 7; bases outside the gene matches: 6. CDR1 is SGHDT, CDR2 YYEEEE, per germline. Written as DNA, the CDR3 is TGTGCCAGCAGCACGGGACAGGGGGCAGGGGAGCAGTACTTC. It encodes CASSTGQGAGEQYF.

The rearrangement links TRBV28 to TRBJ1-4, with 7 bases that match TRBD1. CDR1 is MDHEN, CDR2 SYDVKM, per germline. CDR3 length: 14 amino acids. J was trimmed by 8 bases and V by 6 bases; bases with no gene match: 9. The CDR3 loop reads CASSRTGPREKLFF. For the CDR3, the DNA is TGTGCCAGCAGCCGGACAGGCCCTAGGGAAAAACTGTTTTTT.

In regard to this clone: Other DNA sequences in this specimen translate into the identical CDR3. This chain connects TRBV18 to TRBJ2-2; 7 bases agree with TRBD1. In germline, CDR1 is KGHSH, CDR2 LQKENI. There are 15 residues in the CDR3. The V and J ends lost 0 bases and 2 bases, in that order; junction bases with no gene match: 0. The CDR3 is CASSPPGGNTGELFF. The CDR3 DNA reads TGTGCCAGCTCACCACCAGGGGGCAACACCGGGGAGCTGTTTTTT.

The chain uses TRBV7-9 and TRBJ2-1, with a weak D call TRBD1 (7 bases). The germline V and J ends were trimmed by 5 bases and 3 bases, with 11 bases remaining between them. Germline values: CDR1 SEHNR, CDR2 FQNEAQ (reference sequence). This CDR3 has 14 amino acids. CDR3 sequence (DNA): TGTGCCAGCAGCCAGGGGGGAAACTACAATGAGCAGTTCTTC. Translation: CASSQGGNYNEQFF. The entire variable domain, with the rest obtained from reference TRBV7-9 and TRBJ2-1, is as follows: DTGVSQNPRHKITKRGQNVTFRCDPISEHNRLYWYRQTLGQGPEFLTYFQNEAQLEKSRLLSDRFSAERPKGSFSTLEIQRTEQGDSAMYLCASSQGGNYNEQFFGPGTRLTVL.

The chain couples TRBV5-1 to TRBJ1-6, with a weak D call TRBD1 (5 bases). V dropped 4 bases and J dropped 0 bases, with 14 bases sitting between them. The CDR3 is 17 amino acids. The germline V gene encodes CDR1 SGHRS and CDR2 YFSETQ. CDR3 nucleotide sequence: TGCGCCAGCAGCCCGGAGACAGCGAGCTCCTATAATTCACCCCTCCACTTT. Translated, it gives CASSPETASSYNSPLHF.

This chain uses TRBV5-1 with TRBJ2-2; TRBD1 aligns across 8 bases. CDR3 length: 13 amino acids. Per the germline V gene, CDR1 is SGHRS and CDR2 is YFSETQ. J lost 9 bases, V lost 4 bases, and 5 bases had no gene match. The CDR3 is CASSTRQGRELFF. Here the CDR3 DNA reads TGCGCCAGCAGCACACGACAGGGGAGGGAGCTGTTTTTT.

This chain uses TRBV6-5 with TRBJ1-5; 7 nucleotides match TRBD1. J was trimmed by 0 bases and V by 6 bases; bases with no gene match: 5. This CDR3 comprises 15 residues. Germline CDR1 reads MNHEY; CDR2 reads SVGAGI. CDR3 in DNA: TGTGCCAGCAGCAAGGGACAGCTTAGCAATCAGCCCCAGCATTTT. Amino acid sequence: CASSKGQLSNQPQHF.

A word on this clone: An end of the junction does not agree with germline; a read error may underlie this. The rearrangement links TRBV11-3 to TRBJ1-2; 7 positions agree with TRBD1. The CDR3 is made up of 19 amino acids. CDR1 is SGHNT and CDR2 is YENEEA in the germline V gene. The DNA of the CDR3 is TGTGCCAGCAGCTTACTAGTATGGACTGATAGGGGGCAAGACTATGGCTACCCCTTC. Protein: CASSLLVWTDRGQDYGYPF.

The rearrangement uses TRBV2 and TRBJ2-3; 9 bases are a match to TRBD2. The germline V gene encodes CDR1 SNHLY and CDR2 FYNNEI. Trimming cost V 6 bases and J 6 bases; bases outside gene matches: 10. This CDR3 is built from 15 residues. In nucleotides, the CDR3 is TGTGCCAGCAGGCCCCTAGCGGGGTTATTGGATACGCAGTATTTT. Its protein product is CASRPLAGLLDTQYF.

This chain uses TRBV5-6 with TRBJ1-1; 10 bases align to TRBD1. CDR3 size: 16 residues. Germline V lookup: CDR1 SGHDT, CDR2 YYEEEE. The J segment lost 2 bases and the V segment lost 3 bases, leaving 7 bases of the junction unmatched. The CDR3, as DNA: TGTGCCAGCAGCTACTGGACAGGGGGTAAAAACACTGAAGCTTTCTTT. Protein sequence: CASSYWTGGKNTEAFF. The variable domain in full, with the rest retrieved from reference TRBV5-6 and TRBJ1-1, is DAGVTQSPTHLIKTRGQQVTLRCSPKSGHDTVSWYQQALGQGPQFIFQYYEEEERQRGNFPDRFSGHQFPNYSSELNVNALLLGDSALYLCASSYWTGGKNTEAFFGQGTRLTVV.

This rearrangement joins TRBV28 to TRBJ2-7; a weak D match, TRBD2 (6 bases). Germline V gene lookup returns CDR1 MDHEN and CDR2 SYDVKM. The CDR3 spans 13 residues. V was cut by 4 bases and J by 6 bases, with 13 bases left in between. CDR3 sequence (DNA): TGTGCCAGCAGTTACCAGGGACTTCGCGAGCAGTACTTC. Translated, it gives CASSYQGLREQYF.

The chain has TRBV29-1 and TRBJ2-1; 7 bases agree with TRBD1. This CDR3 region has 18 residues. V dropped 5 bases and J dropped 3; count of bases not matched to a gene: 19. Germline lookup yields CDR1 SQVTM and CDR2 ANQGSEA. The CDR3 loop is CSVLWDVGPGQHYNEQFF. CDR3 nucleotides: TGCAGCGTTCTATGGGATGTTGGGCCGGGACAGCACTACAATGAGCAGTTCTTC.

V is TRBV5-1 and J is TRBJ1-4; D ambiguous. The CDR3 covers 13 residues. V was trimmed by 4 bases and J by 4 bases, leaving 8 bases between them. The germline V gene encodes CDR1 SGHRS and CDR2 YFSETQ. CDR3 protein: CASSKRVNEKLFF. Written as DNA, the CDR3 is TGCGCCAGCAGCAAGAGGGTTAATGAAAAACTGTTTTTT.

The chain combines TRBV6-5 with TRBJ1-5; 9 bases are shared with TRBD1. The CDR3 consists of 15 residues. Trimming at V came to 0 bases and at J to 4 bases, leaving 1 base not matched to a gene. Looked up from germline, CDR1 is MNHEY and CDR2 is SVGAGI. CDR3 nucleotide sequence: TGTGCCAGCAGTTACTCCGGGACAGGGAATCAGCCCCAGCATTTT. Translating gives CASSYSGTGNQPQHF.

Remarks on this clone: A junction boundary mismatches the germline segment, possibly from a read error. V gene TRBV7-7 combines with J gene TRBJ2-3, with D possibly being TRBD2 (6 bases). The CDR3 is 14 amino acids. CDR1 is SSHAT, CDR2 FNYEAQ, per germline (reference sequence). The CDR3 coding sequence is TGTGCTAGCAGCTTAGCGACGGGGGCAGATACGCAGTATTTT. Translating gives CASSLATGADTQYF.

The rearrangement links TRBV6-1 to TRBJ1-4; 10 bases are shared with TRBD1. The CDR3 consists of 14 residues. Trimming removed 7 bases from V and 5 bases from J; junction bases left unmatched: 4. Germline CDR1 MNHNS, CDR2 SASEGT. This CDR3 is CASILDRGNEKLFF. DNA of the CDR3: TGTGCCAGCATCCTGGACAGGGGGAATGAAAAACTGTTTTTT.

The chain uses TRBV18 and TRBJ2-1; 7 bases line up with TRBD2. This CDR3 spans 13 amino acids. CDR1 is KGHSH, CDR2 LQKENI, per germline. V lost 0 bases and J lost 14; bases outside the gene matches: 7. CDR3 in amino acids: CASSPPTSFIEFF. The CDR3 nucleotides read TGTGCCAGCTCACCACCGACTAGCTTTATCGAGTTCTTC.